This TCR beta chain was sequenced for a study of CD8+ T cells in alopecia areata. The treatment here: oral pan-JAK inhibitor, 5-10 mg twice daily. In each case, RNA was isolated and then reverse transcribed into cDNA as the sequencing template. Clones were read by immunoSEQ multiplex PCR, and TCRdb kept only the in-frame ones, dropping some. Among some 200,000 clones listed, about three fifths were seen once. This CDR3 spans 15 amino acids. CDR1 is SEHNR and CDR2 is FQNEAQ in the germline V gene (reference sequence). Trimming left V 8 bases short and J 4 bases short, with 20 bases between. Sequences were derived from CD4+ T cells sorted from blood, sampled at week 4, from a patient treated with tofacitinib. The V gene is TRBV7-9, the J gene TRBJ2-5; D may be TRBD1 (6 bases). This TCR derives from a human donor with alopecia areata. CDR3 DNA sequence: TGTGCCAGCCAGGTTTCCCCCAGGGGCGGAGAGACCCAGTACTTC. It encodes CASQVSPRGGETQYF.